This TCR beta chain was captured by sequencing in a study of T cell responses to AZD1222 COVID-19 vaccine. General study findings and limits: The breadth and depth of Spike-specific TCRs increased once two AZD1222 doses had been given. Vaccine-associated CD4 TCRs spanned spike, dominant at 160-218 and 743-854.

On this clone: Its antigen remains unidentified.

Data came from immunoSEQ multiplex PCR; TCRdb stores just in-frame clones and leaves some out. The data contain roughly 33,000 clones, 75% to 85% of them singletons. The CDR3 totals 13 residues. V lost 7 bases and J lost 7, with 16 bases in between. The rearrangement links TRBV12-3 or TRBV12-4 to TRBJ1-1; D unresolved. The specimen was peripheral blood, collected 28 days after the second AZD1222 dose. The clonotype originates from an adult who received the AZD1222 COVID-19 vaccine. CDR3 DNA: TGTGCCAGCACCACAGCGGGGTCACTTGAAGCTTTCTTT. This encodes CASTTAGSLEAFF.